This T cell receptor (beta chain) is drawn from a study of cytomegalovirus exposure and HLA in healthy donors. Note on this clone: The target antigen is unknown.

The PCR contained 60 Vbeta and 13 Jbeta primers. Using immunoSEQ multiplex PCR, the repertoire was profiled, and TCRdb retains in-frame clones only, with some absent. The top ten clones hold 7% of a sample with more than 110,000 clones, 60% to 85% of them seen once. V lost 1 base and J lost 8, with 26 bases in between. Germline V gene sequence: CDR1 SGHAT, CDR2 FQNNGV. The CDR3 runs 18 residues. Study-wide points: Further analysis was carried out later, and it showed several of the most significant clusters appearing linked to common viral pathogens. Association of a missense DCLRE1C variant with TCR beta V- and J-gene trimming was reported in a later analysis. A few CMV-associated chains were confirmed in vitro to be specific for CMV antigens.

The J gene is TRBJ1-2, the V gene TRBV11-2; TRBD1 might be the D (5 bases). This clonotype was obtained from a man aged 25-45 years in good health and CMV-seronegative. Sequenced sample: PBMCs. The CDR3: CASSLVKGSGPQSEGYTF. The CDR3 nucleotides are TGTGCCAGCAGCTTAGTTAAGGGGTCAGGACCTCAGAGCGAAGGCTACACCTTC.